This T cell receptor beta chain was identified in a study of regulatory T cells in long-lasting Graves disease. This clonotype was detected many times. V lost 6 bases and J lost 4; bases outside the gene matches: 4. Per germline, CDR1 DFQATT and CDR2 SNEGSKA (reference sequence). CDR3 length: 12 residues. iRepertoire HTBI primers and Arm-PCR of CDR3 regions built TCR beta libraries. TCRdb processed the multiplex PCR reads anew with MiXCR; each CDR3 protein has one entry. In the table there are 450,000 to 600,000 distinct CDR3 sequences, roughly 17% of which are singletons. Documented time point: newly diagnosed GD, antithyroid drugs for less than 3 months. Construction of the TCR library relied on RNA isolated from PBMCs. These sequences were also reported in another study, on T cells in Graves' hyperthyroidism and ophthalmopathy.

V is TRBV20-1 and J is TRBJ2-3; 7 nucleotides line up with TRBD2. The source material was peripheral blood mononuclear cells (PBMCs), sampled at new diagnosis, from a patient treated with antithyroid drugs. This receptor was taken from a man between 40 and 49 years old with Graves disease. The CDR3 loop reads CSAAGIPDTQYF. DNA for the CDR3: TGCAGTGCAGCGGGAATACCAGATACGCAGTATTTT.